Listed below are T cell receptor beta chains from one sample, sequenced in a study of cytomegalovirus exposure and HLA in healthy donors. Only in-frame clones appear in the TCRdb table, and some are missing; sequencing was by immunoSEQ multiplex PCR. The sample carries tens of thousands of clones, around 80% recorded once. The sequenced sample was PBMCs. The receptors come from a young man in good health and CMV-seronegative. CDR3s include the opening cysteine and the closing phenylalanine or tryptophan. Expanded clones are given a class, and other clones once, few, many or no size at all.

NA TRBJ1-2 TRBV21-1 CASTARRQGDYGYTF
NA TRBJ1-1 TRBV7-9 CASSLGNRAEAFF
NA TRBJ1-2 TRBV6-6 CASSRQGANGYTF
few TRBJ2-7 TRBV14 CASSQATGSYEQYF
once TRBJ2-1 TRBV18 CASSPFMLAETQFF
once TRBJ2-3 TRBV28 CASSRGGPERDTQYF
NA TRBJ2-1 TRBV13 CASSFIGNEQFF
NA TRBJ1-5 TRBV12-1 CASRQPLWGCDQPQHF
NA TRBJ2-7 TRBV6-6 CASSYSTGTAYEQYF
NA TRBJ1-1 TRBV28 CASSLHRGGAEAFF
NA TRBJ2-7 TRBV5-5 CASSPDRGPYEQYF
once TRBJ2-1 TRBV2 CASSESAARGANEQFF
NA TRBJ2-5 TRBV6-4 CASSPSGEETQYF
NA TRBJ2-7 TRBV28 CASKSGGGGEQYF
once TRBJ2-7 TRBV18 CASSRETGSEQYF
NA TRBJ2-1 TRBV5-4 CASSRDRGLYNEQFF